This record looks at one TCR beta chain sequence and its context. There are 16 residues in the CDR3. V lost 3 bases, J lost 3 bases, and 11 bases stayed unmatched. Germline V CDR1 and CDR2: ENHRY, SYGVKD. In the original processing: Quantification of nucleated cells was approximated via reference gene primer amplification. Only in-frame clones appear in the TCRdb table, and some are missing; sequencing was by immunoSEQ multiplex PCR. Clonal size and the V and J genes are those of that table, whereas D and trimming came from the DNA. The sample holds roughly 110,000 clones, around 84% seen once. This specimen belongs to a study of blood T cell repertoires in COVID-19.

This chain uses TRBV10-3 with TRBJ2-7, with 7 bases fitting TRBD2. Sequencing was performed on peripheral blood. The clonotype originates from a human donor in a cohort sampled during active COVID-19. The chain's CDR3 is CAISEAHGGSGYEQYF. The CDR3 DNA sequence: TGTGCCATCAGTGAAGCCCACGGGGGGTCGGGCTACGAGCAGTACTTC.